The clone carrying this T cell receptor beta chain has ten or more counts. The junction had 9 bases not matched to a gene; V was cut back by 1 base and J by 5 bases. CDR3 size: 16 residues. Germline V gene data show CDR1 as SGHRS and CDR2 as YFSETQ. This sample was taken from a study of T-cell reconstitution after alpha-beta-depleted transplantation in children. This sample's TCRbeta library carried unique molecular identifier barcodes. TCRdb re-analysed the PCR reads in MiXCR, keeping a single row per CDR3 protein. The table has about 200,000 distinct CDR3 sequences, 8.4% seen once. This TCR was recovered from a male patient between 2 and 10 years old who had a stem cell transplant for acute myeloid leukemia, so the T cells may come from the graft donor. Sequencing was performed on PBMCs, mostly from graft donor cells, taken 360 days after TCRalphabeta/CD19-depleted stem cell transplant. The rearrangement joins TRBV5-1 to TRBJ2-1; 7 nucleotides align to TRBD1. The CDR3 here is CASSLYFRGFNNEQFF. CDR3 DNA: TGCGCCAGCAGCTTGTATTTCAGGGGGTTCAACAATGAGCAGTTCTTC.